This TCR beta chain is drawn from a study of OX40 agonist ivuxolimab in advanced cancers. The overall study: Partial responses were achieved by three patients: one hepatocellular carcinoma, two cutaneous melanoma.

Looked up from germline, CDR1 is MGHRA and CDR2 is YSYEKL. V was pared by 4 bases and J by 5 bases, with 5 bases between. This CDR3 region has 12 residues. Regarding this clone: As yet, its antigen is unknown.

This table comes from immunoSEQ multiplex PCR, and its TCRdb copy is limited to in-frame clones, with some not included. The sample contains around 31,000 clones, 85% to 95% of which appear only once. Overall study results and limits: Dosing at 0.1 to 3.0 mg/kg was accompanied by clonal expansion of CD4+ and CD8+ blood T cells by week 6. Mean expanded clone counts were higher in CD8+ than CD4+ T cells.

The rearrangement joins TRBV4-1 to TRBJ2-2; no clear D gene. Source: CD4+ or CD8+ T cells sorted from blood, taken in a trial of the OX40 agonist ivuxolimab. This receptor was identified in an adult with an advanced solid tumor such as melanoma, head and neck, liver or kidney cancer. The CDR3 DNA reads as TGCGCCAGCAGCCTAGGGACCGGGGAGCTGTTTTTT. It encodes CASSLGTGELFF.